This T cell receptor (beta chain) was documented in a study of OX40 agonist ivuxolimab in advanced cancers. Worth noting for this clone: Antigen unknown.

Study outcomes and limitations: Compared with CD4+, CD8+ T cells on average had more expanded clones. There were also nonresponders showing low normalized T-cell clonal expansion.

Excluded were patients having autoimmune disease history or systemic immunosuppression. Here immunoSEQ multiplex PCR was the method, and the copy in TCRdb shows in-frame clones only, minus some. The sample records 35,000 to 40,000 clones, about 88% being singletons. Here the sequenced sample was CD4+ or CD8+ T cells sorted from blood, taken in a trial of the OX40 agonist ivuxolimab. The receptor was isolated from an adult with an advanced solid tumor such as melanoma, head and neck, liver or kidney cancer.

This chain's CDR3 is CASSQEGTSGGNTDTQYF. The CDR3 DNA sequence: TGTGCCAGCAGCCAAGAAGGGACTAGCGGGGGAAACACAGATACGCAGTATTTT. The chain combines TRBV4-2 with TRBJ2-3; 14 nucleotides match TRBD2. This CDR3 is 18 amino acids long. CDR1 and CDR2 (germline): LGHNA, YNFKEQ. V was pared by 0 bases and J by 2 bases, with 4 bases of the junction left unmatched.